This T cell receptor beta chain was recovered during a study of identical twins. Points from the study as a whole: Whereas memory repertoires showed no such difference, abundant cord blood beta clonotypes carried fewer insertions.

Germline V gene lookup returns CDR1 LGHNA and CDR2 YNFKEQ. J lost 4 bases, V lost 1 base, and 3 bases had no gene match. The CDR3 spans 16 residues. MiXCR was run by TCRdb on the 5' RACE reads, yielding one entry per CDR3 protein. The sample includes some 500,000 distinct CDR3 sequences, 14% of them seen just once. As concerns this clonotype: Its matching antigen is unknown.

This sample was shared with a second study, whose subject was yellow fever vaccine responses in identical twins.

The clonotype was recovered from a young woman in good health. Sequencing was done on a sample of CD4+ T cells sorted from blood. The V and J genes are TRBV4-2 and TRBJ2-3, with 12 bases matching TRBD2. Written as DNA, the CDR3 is TGTGCCAGCAGCCAAGGGACTAGCGGGGTCGCAGATACGCAGTATTTT. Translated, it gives CASSQGTSGVADTQYF.